The clone carrying this T cell receptor (beta chain) was recorded once. What it recognizes is unknown. The data were taken from a study of T cells in localized non-small cell lung cancer. Overall study results and limits: Only one tumor region was sequenced, so heterogeneity remains possible.

The table came from immunoSEQ multiplex PCR; TCRdb's copy has only in-frame clones and leaves some out. This sample has approximately 34,000 clones, with 93% found just once. The receptor comes from a female donor at least 60 years old with stage I lung adenocarcinoma. Sequenced material: peripheral blood, taken before any cancer treatment.

The CDR3 region is CASSTPGQGSYNEQFF. The CDR3 region has the DNA TGTGCCAGCAGTACCCCGGGACAGGGGTCCTACAATGAGCAGTTCTTC. The chain combines TRBV28 with TRBJ2-1, with 10 bases identical to TRBD1. V lost 5 bases, J lost 1 base, and 5 bases stayed unmatched. Germline CDR1 is MDHEN and CDR2 is SYDVKM. The CDR3 runs to 16 residues.